Below, 17 T cell receptor beta chains from the same sample are listed, as sequenced in a study of OX40 agonist ivuxolimab in advanced cancers. TCRdb's table, derived via immunoSEQ multiplex PCR, lists solely in-frame clones and lacks some. The repertoire holds tens of thousands of clones, with approximately 84% as singletons. The sequencing here drew on CD4+ or CD8+ T cells sorted from blood, taken in a trial of the OX40 agonist ivuxolimab. The receptors were sampled from an adult with an advanced solid tumor such as melanoma, head and neck, liver or kidney cancer.

The rearrangement uses TRBV19 and TRBJ1-4, with a weak D call TRBD1 (5 bases). The CDR3 length is 15 residues. Germline V gives CDR1 LNHDA, CDR2 SQIVND (reference sequence). V lost 2 bases to trimming and J lost 7 bases, with 14 bases between them. CDR3 nucleotide sequence: TGTGCCAGTAGTATACCGGGACTACTAGGTGAAAAACTGTTTTTT. As protein: CASSIPGLLGEKLFF.

The chain carries TRBV4-1 and TRBJ1-3, with D possibly TRBD1 on 5 matching bases. The germline V gene has CDR1 MGHRA and CDR2 YSYEKL. CDR3 length equals 17 residues. Between the trimmed V and J ends, which lost 4 bases and 1 base, there was a span of 17 bases. This CDR3 is CASSLFPRGRSGNTIYF. The CDR3, as DNA: TGCGCCAGCAGCCTCTTTCCGAGGGGTCGGTCTGGAAACACCATATATTTT.

This sequence joins TRBV6-1 and TRBJ2-7; D not resolved. CDR3 length: 12 amino acids. The germline V gene encodes CDR1 MNHNS and CDR2 SASEGT. The germline V and J ends were trimmed by 5 bases and 5 bases, with 10 bases remaining between them. CDR3 nucleotide sequence: TGTGCCAGCAGTCCCCGTATGCACGAGCAGTACTTC. Translating it yields CASSPRMHEQYF.

This rearrangement joins TRBV20-1 to TRBJ1-1; no clear D gene. The CDR3 covers 11 residues. Germline-derived CDR1 and CDR2 are DFQATT and SNEGSKA (reference sequence). V was trimmed by 7 bases and J by 3 bases, leaving 9 bases between them. CDR3 sequence reads: CSVAGDTEAFF. CDR3 in DNA: TGCAGTGTGGCCGGGGACACTGAAGCTTTCTTT.

The chain recombines TRBV11-3 with TRBJ2-7, with 7 bases fitting TRBD1. The germline CDR1 and CDR2 sequences are SGHNT and YENEEA. The CDR3 loop spans 14 amino acids. The ends lost 4 bases at V and 6 bases at J; junction bases unmatched: 9. The CDR3 DNA is TGTGCCAGCAGCTCGCACAGGGGTCTACGCGAGCAGTACTTC. Amino acid sequence: CASSSHRGLREQYF.

The rearrangement uses TRBV27 and TRBJ2-1; D is unclear. This CDR3 comprises 15 residues. Trimming shortened V by 5 bases and J by 0 bases, and 11 bases separated the two germline ends. The V gene's germline CDR1 is MNHEY and CDR2 SMNVEV (reference sequence). Written as DNA, the CDR3 is TGTGCCAGCAGTATAACAGTGAGCTCCTACAATGAGCAGTTCTTC. Protein product: CASSITVSSYNEQFF.

The chain is built from TRBV14 and TRBJ1-5; the match to TRBD1 covers 9 bases. Germline lookup yields CDR1 SGHDN and CDR2 FVKESK. V was clipped by 4 bases and J by 5 bases; unmatched bases: 3. The CDR3 covers 14 residues. This CDR3 reads CASSPRQGDQPQHF. In nucleotides, the CDR3 is TGTGCCAGCAGCCCCAGACAGGGGGATCAGCCCCAGCATTTT.

In this sample, this clone turned up a few times. The rearrangement uses TRBV2 and TRBJ1-6, with D tentatively TRBD1 (6 bases). In germline, CDR1 is SNHLY, CDR2 FYNNEI. Trimming removed 4 bases at V and 5 bases at J, with 12 bases between. The CDR3 has 15 residues. The CDR3 is CASSGTATDNSPLHF. As DNA, the CDR3 is TGTGCCAGCAGTGGGACAGCCACCGATAATTCACCCCTCCACTTT.

The chain has TRBV5-1 and TRBJ2-2; D may be TRBD2 (7 bases). The CDR3 length is 17 residues. Trimming shortened V by 6 bases and J by 4 bases, and 22 bases separated the two germline ends. Per germline, CDR1 SGHRS and CDR2 YFSETQ. CDR3 bases: TGCGCCAGCACCTTTTTTCCCGTCGCGGGGGCCACCGGGGAGCTGTTTTTT. Translation: CASTFFPVAGATGELFF.

This chain uses TRBV4-1 with TRBJ1-2; D call uncertain. The CDR3 spans 13 residues. V shed 4 bases and J shed 2 bases, with 8 bases lying between them. Germline CDR1 is MGHRA and CDR2 is YSYEKL. The CDR3 DNA reads as TGCGCCAGCAGCCCGTGGGGAAACTATGGCTACACCTTC. This codes for CASSPWGNYGYTF.

J is TRBJ1-4 and V is TRBV7-9; weak D call: TRBD1 (5 bases). CDR1 and CDR2 from the germline V gene are SEHNR and FQNEAQ (reference sequence). Trimming removed 1 base from V and 4 bases from J, with 10 bases in between. The CDR3 runs 15 residues. The CDR3: CASSLEGTINEKLFF. As DNA, the CDR3 is TGTGCCAGCAGCTTAGAAGGGACGATTAATGAAAAACTGTTTTTT.

This clone turned up a few times. V is TRBV5-8 and J is TRBJ1-1; D unclear. CDR1 is SGHTS and CDR2 is YDEGEE in the germline V gene. The CDR3 loop spans 11 amino acids. V lost 5 bases, J lost 5 bases, and 7 bases lay in between. The CDR3 DNA is TGTGCCAGCAGTTGGGAGACTGAAGCTTTCTTT. Amino acids: CASSWETEAFF.

CDR3 sequence: CAISPQSTGEAFF. The CDR3 DNA reads as TGTGCCATCAGTCCTCAATCGACAGGGGAAGCTTTCTTT. This chain uses TRBV10-3 with TRBJ1-1, with 7 positions matching TRBD1. With V trimmed by 5 bases and J by 8 bases, 8 bases remained unmatched. Germline-derived CDR1 and CDR2 are ENHRY and SYGVKD. This CDR3 comprises 13 residues.

The chain joins TRBV7-9 to TRBJ2-1, with TRBD1 matching 7 bases. Germline CDR1 is SEHNR and CDR2 is FQNEAQ (reference sequence). J lost 8 bases, V lost 1 base, and 8 bases had no gene match. The CDR3 spans 15 residues. CDR3: CASSLVQGVGDEQFF. The CDR3, as DNA: TGTGCCAGCAGCTTAGTGCAGGGGGTTGGGGATGAGCAGTTCTTC.

The rearrangement uses TRBV2 and TRBJ1-3, with 8 bases identical to TRBD1. J lost 0 bases, V lost 6 bases, and 4 bases had no gene match. Per germline, CDR1 SNHLY and CDR2 FYNNEI. This CDR3 comprises 15 residues. The CDR3 spells CASSKTGDSGNTIYF. The DNA of the CDR3 is TGTGCCAGCAGCAAGACAGGGGACTCTGGAAACACCATATATTTT.

This clone came up once. The chain couples TRBV19 to TRBJ2-5; weak D call: TRBD2 (5 bases). Germline lookup yields CDR1 LNHDA and CDR2 SQIVND (reference sequence). This CDR3 has 17 amino acids. V dropped 5 bases and J dropped 5 bases, with 24 bases sitting between them. The CDR3 sequence is CASSSPAHSGSWETQYF. DNA of the CDR3: TGTGCCAGTAGTTCCCCTGCGCATTCGGGGAGTTGGGAGACCCAGTACTTC.

This chain connects TRBV6-6 to TRBJ2-3; TRBD2 might be the D (6 bases). The CDR3 extends over 14 amino acids. Germline V gene sequence: CDR1 MNHNY, CDR2 SVGAGI (reference sequence). Trimming removed 7 bases from V and 4 bases from J, with 15 bases in between. The CDR3 sequence: CASKRRAGSDTQYF. The CDR3 nucleotides are TGTGCCAGCAAAAGGAGGGCCGGGTCAGATACGCAGTATTTT.